The clone carrying this T cell receptor beta chain is labeled medium-sized. Antigen unknown. TRB rearrangements spanning V, D and J were amplified using mixed TRB-A/B primers. TCRdb redid the calling of the multiplex PCR reads with MiXCR, one entry per CDR3 protein. The data contain about 2,700 distinct CDR3 sequences, around 26% of them singletons. The data stem from a study of T cell repertoires in aging, cancer and after chemotherapy. Study-level points and caveats: Untreated cancer patients had significantly lower blood TCR diversity than age-matched healthy donors.

TCR beta rearrangements were amplified from peripheral blood genomic DNA. The CDR3 is 17 amino acids. Germline CDR1 and CDR2: SGHKS and YYEKEE (reference sequence). J gave up 0 bases and V 4 bases, and 10 bases lay outside the gene matches. V and J are TRBV5-5 and TRBJ1-3, with 7 bases aligning to TRBD1. This clonotype was obtained from a human donor with a solid tumor. The sequenced sample was blood. CDR3 bases: TGTGCCAGCAGCCTAAACCCACAGGGGTCCTCTGGAAACACCATATATTTT. Protein sequence: CASSLNPQGSSGNTIYF.